These T cell receptor beta chains were read from a single sample in a study of cytomegalovirus exposure and HLA in healthy donors. The table came from immunoSEQ multiplex PCR; TCRdb's copy has only in-frame clones and leaves some out. In the table there are 150,000 to 200,000 clones, about 89% of which are singletons. Sequenced material: PBMCs. Every receptor here comes from a man between 25 and 39 years old in good health and CMV-seropositive. Each CDR3 is given with its conserved first and last residue. D genes are given only for firm matches. Size values are once, few and many counts, or a class for expanded clones, and some rows have none.

j_gene | v_gene | d_gene | abundance | CDR3nt | CDR3aa
TRBJ1-4 | TRBV7-9 | . | . | TGTGCCAGCACCACAAGGGGGTACAATGAAAAACTGTTTTTT | CASTTRGYNEKLFF
TRBJ1-5 | TRBV9 | . | . | TGTGCCAGCAGCGTAGGCACAGGGATAAATCAGCCCCAGCATTTT | CASSVGTGINQPQHF
TRBJ1-1 | TRBV27 | . | . | TGTGCCAGCAGCCTATCAGCCTATCTGAACACTGAAGCTTTCTTT | CASSLSAYLNTEAFF
TRBJ2-7 | TRBV10-3 | TRBD2 | . | TGTGCCATCAGTGGGACTAGCGGGTACTACGAGCAGTACTTC | CAISGTSGYYEQYF
TRBJ1-3 | TRBV5-1 | . | . | TGCGCCAGCAGCCGAAACGACGGAAACACCATATATTTT | CASSRNDGNTIYF
TRBJ2-7 | TRBV7-6 | . | . | TGTGCCAGCAGCCAGAGCTCCTACGAGCAGTACTTC | CASSQSSYEQYF
TRBJ2-7 | TRBV20-1 | . | . | TGCAGTGCTAGTCCCAACTACGAGCAGTACTTC | CSASPNYEQYF
TRBJ2-2 | TRBV29-1 | TRBD1 | . | TGCAGCGTCAAAGGGACAGGGACGAGCGGGGAGCTGTTTTTT | CSVKGTGTSGELFF
TRBJ2-7 | TRBV9 | TRBD1 | . | TGTGCCAGCAGCGTAAGGGACAGTCTGCGTGAGCAGTACTTC | CASSVRDSLREQYF
TRBJ2-3 | TRBV11-3 | . | . | TGTGCCAGCAGCTTACACACAGATACGCAGTATTTT | CASSLHTDTQYF
TRBJ2-5 | TRBV9 | TRBD2 | . | TGTGCCAGCAGCGCACCTCTAGCGGGAGAGCGAGAGACCCAGTACTTC | CASSAPLAGERETQYF
TRBJ2-5 | TRBV2 | . | . | TGTGCCAGCAGTGAATACAGGGTTAGCGGAGAGACCCAGTACTTC | CASSEYRVSGETQYF
TRBJ1-2 | TRBV30 | . | . | TGTGCCTGGGCCCCGGACTTTTTTTATGGCTACACCTTC | CAWAPDFFYGYTF
TRBJ2-6 | TRBV30 | . | . | TGTGCCTGTTTACAGGGCTCTGGGGCCAACGTCCTGACTTTC | CACLQGSGANVLTF
TRBJ1-2 | TRBV7-2 | TRBD1 | few | TGTGCCAGCAGCCTCGGGACAGTCGAAAACTATGGCTACACCTTC | CASSLGTVENYGYTF
TRBJ1-1 | TRBV19 | . | . | TGTGCCAGTAGTGACCCCAGGGGTATGGACACTGAAGCTTTCTTT | CASSDPRGMDTEAFF
TRBJ2-7 | TRBV19 | . | . | TGTGCCAGTAGTGCTCGGAGCGGCTCCTACGAGCAGTACTTC | CASSARSGSYEQYF
TRBJ2-5 | TRBV5-1 | . | . | TGCGCCAGCAGCTTCCAAGGAGGTGTTCAAGAGACCCAGTACTTC | CASSFQGGVQETQYF
TRBJ2-1 | TRBV5-6 | . | . | TGTGCCAGCAGCTTTGACAGCCCCTACAATGAGCAGTTCTTC | CASSFDSPYNEQFF
TRBJ2-1 | TRBV18 | . | . | TGTGCCAGCTCACCGATGCCTGACAATGAGCAGTTCTTC | CASSPMPDNEQFF
TRBJ2-7 | TRBV28 | . | . | TGTGCCAGCACCGAGCTCCCCCCAGCGAACGCCTACGAGCAGTACTTC | CASTELPPANAYEQYF
TRBJ2-3 | TRBV5-1 | . | . | TGCGCCAGCCGCAGCTCACCGGGCGGGAGCACAGATACGCAGTATTTT | CASRSSPGGSTDTQYF
TRBJ2-2 | TRBV15 | . | . | TGTGCCACCAGCAGAGCACAGGGTCAGAGCGGGGAGCTGTTTTTT | CATSRAQGQSGELFF
TRBJ2-3 | TRBV6-4 | TRBD2 | . | TGTGCCAGCAGTGACGGCGCGGGAGGGACAGATACGCAGTATTTT | CASSDGAGGTDTQYF
TRBJ2-1 | TRBV29-1 | . | . | TGCAGCTCTCCCCGTAGCGGACCCTACAATGAGCAGTTCTTC | CSSPRSGPYNEQFF
TRBJ1-1 | TRBV7-3 | . | . | TGTGCCAGCAGCTTAAGCGGCAGGAACACTGAAGCTTTCTTT | CASSLSGRNTEAFF
TRBJ1-2 | TRBV19 | . | . | TGTGCCATACGGACAGATAACTATGGCTACACCTTC | CAIRTDNYGYTF
TRBJ2-7 | TRBV27 | . | few | TGTGCCAGCATGCCGGGACCGGGGCTCCACGAGCAGTACTTC | CASMPGPGLHEQYF
TRBJ2-7 | TRBV5-8 | . | . | TGTGCCAGCAGCTTGGGTTGGCCTAGCCCGTCCTACGAGCAGTACTTC | CASSLGWPSPSYEQYF
TRBJ1-2 | TRBV2 | . | . | TGTGCCAGCAACCCGATGGACCGGGCTGTTTATGGCTACACCTTC | CASNPMDRAVYGYTF
TRBJ1-1 | TRBV4-1 | . | . | TGCGCCAGCAGCCAAGATACCAGGAACACTGAAGCTTTCTTT | CASSQDTRNTEAFF
TRBJ1-3 | TRBV18 | TRBD1 | . | TGTGCCAGCTCACCCGGACAGGGAGGAAACACCATATATTTT | CASSPGQGGNTIYF
TRBJ1-2 | TRBV7-2 | . | . | TGTGCCAGCAGCTCCCCCGCCCTACCCTATGGCTACACCTTC | CASSSPALPYGYTF
TRBJ1-2 | TRBV5-4 | . | . | TGTGCCAGCAGCTCCGTAATGGACTCACCAGATGGCTACACCTTC | CASSSVMDSPDGYTF
TRBJ2-1 | TRBV7-7 | TRBD1 | . | TGTGCTAGCAGCCGCACCGCAGGGGGTCCTTACAATGAGCAGTTCTTC | CASSRTAGGPYNEQFF
TRBJ2-7 | TRBV7-9 | TRBD1 | once | TGTGCCAGCAGAGGACAGGCCTCCGGGGACGAGCAGTACTTC | CASRGQASGDEQYF
TRBJ2-7 | TRBV28 | TRBD2 | . | TGTGCCAGCAGTCCAGGGACTAGCGGGAGGGCCTCCTACGAGCAGTACTTC | CASSPGTSGRASYEQYF
TRBJ2-2 | TRBV29-1 | . | few | TGCAGCGCCCAGGGGAATGCGAACACCGGGGAGCTGTTTTTT | CSAQGNANTGELFF
TRBJ2-7 | TRBV2 | . | . | TGTGCCAGCAGGGGGGGGGACAGAGACGAGCAGTACTTC | CASRGGDRDEQYF
TRBJ2-1 | TRBV7-6 | . | . | TGTGCCAGCAGCTTACGACTAGAAGTTGACAATGAGCAGTTCTTC | CASSLRLEVDNEQFF
TRBJ2-3 | TRBV5-1 | . | . | TGCGCCAGCAGCCCGGGGGGCGGGGGATGGACGCAGTATTTT | CASSPGGGGWTQYF
TRBJ1-2 | TRBV10-3 | . | . | TGTGCCATCAGTGAATCAGGGGATGGCTACACCTTC | CAISESGDGYTF
TRBJ2-1 | TRBV4-1 | TRBD1 | . | TGCGCCAGCCGCGGACAGGGGGTCTCCTACAATGAGCAGTTCTTC | CASRGQGVSYNEQFF
TRBJ2-7 | TRBV9 | TRBD2 | . | TGTGCCAGCAGCGTAACTACTAGCGCAGACGAGCAGTACTTC | CASSVTTSADEQYF
TRBJ2-2 | TRBV6-5 | . | . | TGTGCCAGCAGGCCCGCAGGCGGGGAGCTGTTTTTT | CASRPAGGELFF
TRBJ2-6 | TRBV11-3 | . | . | TGTGCCAGCAGCTTATTCGGGGGCTCTGGGGCCAACGTCCTGACTTTC | CASSLFGGSGANVLTF
TRBJ2-2 | TRBV30 | TRBD1 | . | TGTGCCTTCGGGACAGGGAACACCGGGGAGCTGTTTTTT | CAFGTGNTGELFF
TRBJ1-2 | TRBV2 | TRBD1 | . | TGTGCCAGCAGTGAAGGTCTAGGGACAGGGGATAACTATGGCTACACCTTC | CASSEGLGTGDNYGYTF
TRBJ2-7 | TRBV2 | TRBD2 | . | TGTGCCAGCAGCATGGGACTAGCGGGAGTCGAGCAGTACTTC | CASSMGLAGVEQYF
TRBJ1-5 | TRBV27 | . | once | TGTGCCAGCAGTTTAGGCCTCCAAGGGCCCCAGCATTTT | CASSLGLQGPQHF